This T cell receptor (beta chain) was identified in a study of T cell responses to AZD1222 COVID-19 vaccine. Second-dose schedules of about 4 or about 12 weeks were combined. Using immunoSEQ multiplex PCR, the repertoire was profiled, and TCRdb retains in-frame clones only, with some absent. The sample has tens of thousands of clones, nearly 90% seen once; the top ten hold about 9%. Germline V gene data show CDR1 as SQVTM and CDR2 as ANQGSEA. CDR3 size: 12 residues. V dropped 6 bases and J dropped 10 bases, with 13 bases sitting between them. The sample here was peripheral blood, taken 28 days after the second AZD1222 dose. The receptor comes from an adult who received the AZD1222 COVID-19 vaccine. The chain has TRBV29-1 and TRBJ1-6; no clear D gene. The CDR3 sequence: CSVADSGSPLHF. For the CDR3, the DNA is TGCAGCGTCGCGGACTCGGGATCACCCCTCCACTTT.